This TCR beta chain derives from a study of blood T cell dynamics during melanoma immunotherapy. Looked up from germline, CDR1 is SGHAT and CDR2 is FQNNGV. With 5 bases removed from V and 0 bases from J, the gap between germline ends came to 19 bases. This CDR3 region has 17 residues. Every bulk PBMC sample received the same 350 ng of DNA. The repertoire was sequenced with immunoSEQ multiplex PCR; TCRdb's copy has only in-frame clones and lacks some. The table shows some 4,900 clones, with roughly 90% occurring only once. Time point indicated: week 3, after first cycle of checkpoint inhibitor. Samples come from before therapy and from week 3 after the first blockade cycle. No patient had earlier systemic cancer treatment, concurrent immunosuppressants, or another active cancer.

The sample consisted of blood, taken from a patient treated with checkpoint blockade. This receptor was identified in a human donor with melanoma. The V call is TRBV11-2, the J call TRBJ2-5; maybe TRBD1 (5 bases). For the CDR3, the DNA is TGTGCCAGCAGCCTACGACCCAGGGTCCTGTACCAAGAGACCCAGTACTTC. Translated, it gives CASSLRPRVLYQETQYF.